What follows are 19 T cell receptor beta chains derived from one specimen sequenced in a study of T cell changes during pregnancy in multiple sclerosis. Repertoires were generated with immunoSEQ multiplex PCR, while TCRdb's copy carries only in-frame clones and drops some. Among 50,000 to 65,000 clones listed, 80% to 95% were seen once. The sample consisted of peripheral blood, taken in the first trimester of pregnancy. The origin of the receptors is a female donor with multiple sclerosis, enrolled in a pregnancy study.

V is TRBV7-3 and J is TRBJ2-1; D is uncertain. Between the trimmed V and J ends, which lost 1 base and 3 bases, there was a span of 10 bases. The CDR3 covers 15 residues. Germline V lookup: CDR1 SGHTA, CDR2 FQGTGA. CDR3 in amino acids: CASSLRSEVYNEQFF. In DNA, the CDR3 is TGTGCCAGCAGCTTAAGGTCAGAAGTCTACAATGAGCAGTTCTTC. Combining the CDR3 with reference TRBV7-3 and TRBJ2-1 gives the whole variable domain GAGVSQTPSNKVTEKGKYVELRCDPISGHTALYWYRQSLGQGPEFLIYFQGTGAADDSGLPNDRFFAVRPEGSVSTLKIQRTERGDSAVYLCASSLRSEVYNEQFFGPGTRLTVL.

This clone has just one count. The rearrangement joins TRBV7-2 to TRBJ1-2, with 7 bases identical to TRBD1. The germline V gene has CDR1 SGHTA and CDR2 FQGNSA. With 6 bases clipped from V and 1 base from J, the junction kept 8 bases outside the gene matches. This CDR3 contains 15 residues. In DNA form, the CDR3 reads TGTGCCAGCAGGTTAACAGGGGACTTTAACTATGGCTACACCTTC. It specifies CASRLTGDFNYGYTF.

The chain employs TRBV6-1 and TRBJ1-2; no clear D. The V end lost 9 bases, the J end lost 0 bases, and 11 bases lay between the germline ends. The CDR3 covers 13 residues. Per the germline V gene, CDR1 is MNHNS and CDR2 is SASEGT. CDR3 loop: CASPAGSNYGYTF. The CDR3 bases are TGTGCCAGTCCGGCAGGTTCTAACTATGGCTACACCTTC.

The rearrangement uses TRBV5-1 and TRBJ1-1, with a possible D match to TRBD1 (6 bases). Germline lookup yields CDR1 SGHRS and CDR2 YFSETQ. The CDR3 extends over 15 amino acids. The ends were cut back, 2 bases at V and 0 bases at J, with 11 bases in the middle. The CDR3 here is CASSFGDNLNTEAFF. In DNA, the CDR3 is TGCGCCAGCAGCTTTGGGGACAATTTGAACACTGAAGCTTTCTTT. The full variable domain, in which reference TRBV5-1 and TRBJ1-1 provide the parts outside the CDR3, is KAGVTQTPRYLIKTRGQQVTLSCSPISGHRSVSWYQQTPGQGLQFLFEYFSETQRNKGNFPGRFSGRQFSNSRSEMNVSTLELGDSALYLCASSFGDNLNTEAFFGQGTRLTVV.

The rearrangement joins TRBV2 to TRBJ1-5; TRBD1 aligns across 7 bases. The length of the CDR3 is 13 residues. The trim removed 7 bases at V and 6 bases at J, leaving 6 bases unmatched. CDR1 and CDR2 (germline): SNHLY, FYNNEI. CDR3 DNA sequence: TGTGCCAGCACAGGGGGGATGGCTCAGCCCCAGCATTTT. Protein sequence: CASTGGMAQPQHF.

The V and J genes are TRBV19 and TRBJ1-4; TRBD1 might be the D (6 bases). The CDR3 has 14 residues. V was trimmed by 5 bases and J by 0 bases, leaving 7 bases between them. CDR1 is LNHDA, CDR2 SQIVND, per germline (reference sequence). CDR3 amino acids: CASSRTATNEKLFF. In DNA, the CDR3 is TGTGCCAGTAGTCGGACAGCAACTAATGAAAAACTGTTTTTT. The full variable domain, rest sourced from reference TRBV19 and TRBJ1-4, is DGGITQSPKYLFRKEGQNVTLSCEQNLNHDAMYWYRQDPGQGLRLIYYSQIVNDFQKGDIAEGYSVSREKKESFPLTVTSAQKNPTAFYLCASSRTATNEKLFFGSGTQLSVL.

The chain is built from TRBV5-1 and TRBJ2-5, with 7 bases that match TRBD1. The V and J ends lost 9 bases and 3 bases, in that order; junction bases with no gene match: 8. The CDR3 contains 13 residues. From germline, CDR1 is SGHRS and CDR2 YFSETQ. The CDR3 DNA sequence: TGCGCCACCTCAACAGGGGATGAAGAGACCCAGTACTTC. Translating gives CATSTGDEETQYF.

The chain links TRBV19 to TRBJ1-1, with D perhaps matching TRBD1 (6 bases). The CDR3 covers 14 residues. From germline, CDR1 is LNHDA and CDR2 SQIVND (reference sequence). V lost 6 bases and J lost 8, with 19 bases in between. CDR3 coding DNA: TGTGCCAGTAGAGCTCAGGACAGTCAGAACGAAGCTTTCTTT. It yields the protein CASRAQDSQNEAFF.

This clone was counted once. The chain uses TRBV5-8 and TRBJ1-1, with D possibly TRBD1 on 6 matching bases. The germline V and J ends were trimmed by 4 bases and 0 bases, with 16 bases remaining between them. The CDR3 covers 16 residues. Germline CDR1 reads SGHTS; CDR2 reads YDEGEE. The CDR3 protein is CASSHYRVPMNTEAFF. Written as DNA, the CDR3 is TGTGCCAGCAGCCACTACAGGGTCCCTATGAACACTGAAGCTTTCTTT.

In its sample, this clone was seen once. The rearrangement joins TRBV5-6 to TRBJ1-6; unclear D gene. The CDR3 is 14 residues long. Trimming shortened V by 3 bases and J by 11 bases, and 15 bases separated the two germline ends. Germline V gene data show CDR1 as SGHDT and CDR2 as YYEEEE. The CDR3 reads CASSSRLGEAPLHF. The CDR3 DNA is TGTGCCAGCAGCTCTCGCCTCGGAGAGGCACCCCTCCACTTT.

This chain links TRBV25-1 with TRBJ2-1; 7 bases agree with TRBD1. The germline gives CDR1 MGHDK, CDR2 SYGVNS. The CDR3 contains 15 residues. The V gene end was trimmed by 5 bases and the J gene end by 6 bases; junction bases not matched to a gene: 10. The CDR3 DNA reads TGTGCCAGCAGTCAGAGGGGGCTAGGGCGCAATGAGCAGTTCTTC. Translating gives CASSQRGLGRNEQFF.

This rearrangement joins TRBV2 to TRBJ2-1; TRBD1 agrees at 9 bases. CDR3 length: 17 amino acids. Germline values: CDR1 SNHLY, CDR2 FYNNEI. The V segment lost 3 bases and the J segment 7 bases; nucleotides outside the gene matches: 13. CDR3 DNA: TGTGCCAGCAGTGATGCCGCACAGGGGGCGATTGGTAATGAGCAGTTCTTC. Amino acids: CASSDAAQGAIGNEQFF.

V usage is TRBV7-7 and J usage is TRBJ2-1, with 7 bases identical to TRBD1. The CDR3 loop spans 16 amino acids. CDR1 and CDR2 from the germline V gene are SSHAT and FNYEAQ (reference sequence). Trimming cost V 0 bases and J 3 bases; bases outside gene matches: 5. As DNA, the CDR3 is TGTGCCAGCAGCTTAGCCCGGACAGGTGTCTACAATGAGCAGTTCTTC. Translating gives CASSLARTGVYNEQFF. The full variable domain, completed using reference TRBV7-7 and TRBJ2-1, is GAGVSQSPRYKVTKRGQDVTLRCDPISSHATLYWYQQALGQGPEFLTYFNYEAQPDKSGLPSDRFSAERPEGSISTLTIQRTEQRDSAMYRCASSLARTGVYNEQFFGPGTRLTVL.

This clone was counted once. This rearrangement joins TRBV6-5 to TRBJ2-5; D is possibly TRBD1 (6 bases). Trimming took off 5 bases at V and 3 bases at J, with 16 bases between the two ends. Germline V gene data show CDR1 as MNHEY and CDR2 as SVGAGI. This CDR3 has 15 residues. In DNA form, the CDR3 reads TGTGCCAGCAGTGGCTCCGGGACAAGAAAAGAGACCCAGTACTTC. Amino acids: CASSGSGTRKETQYF.

The V call is TRBV4-3, the J call TRBJ1-1; D remains unclear. V was pared by 0 bases and J by 4 bases, with 9 bases between. Germline V lookup: CDR1 LGHNA, CDR2 YSLEER. The CDR3 has 14 residues. The CDR3 protein is CASSQEGRATEAFF. The CDR3 nucleotides are TGCGCCAGCAGCCAAGAAGGGAGAGCCACTGAAGCTTTCTTT.

V gene TRBV9 combines with J gene TRBJ2-1, with D tentatively TRBD2 (6 bases). V lost 0 bases and J lost 4, with 11 bases in between. The CDR3 runs 15 residues. The germline CDR1 and CDR2 sequences are SGDLS and YYNGEE. CDR3 in DNA: TGTGCCAGCAGCGTAGACTATGCGGGGTACAATGAGCAGTTCTTC. Translated: CASSVDYAGYNEQFF.

This clone was seen only once. This chain links TRBV5-4 with TRBJ2-2; D may be TRBD1 (6 bases). CDR1 and CDR2 (germline): SGHNT, YYREEE (reference sequence). The CDR3 consists of 15 residues. V lost 2 bases and J 1 base, leaving 9 bases between the germline ends. CDR3 nucleotide sequence: TGTGCCAGCAGCTTCGGGACAAGGAACACCGGGGAGCTGTTTTTT. It is translated as CASSFGTRNTGELFF.

The rearrangement links TRBV6-1 to TRBJ1-1; 7 bases match TRBD1. The junction had 10 bases not matched to a gene; V was cut back by 8 bases and J by 1 base. The CDR3 loop spans 15 amino acids. The V gene's germline CDR1 is MNHNS and CDR2 SASEGT. Written as DNA, the CDR3 is TGTGCCAGCTGCGACAGGGTCGGGTGGAACACTGAAGCTTTCTTT. Translating gives CASCDRVGWNTEAFF.

This rearrangement joins TRBV19 to TRBJ2-1, with a tentative D call TRBD1 (5 bases). The CDR3 spans 14 residues. Germline values: CDR1 LNHDA, CDR2 SQIVND (reference sequence). V lost 0 bases and J 6 bases, leaving 9 bases between the germline ends. The CDR3: CASSIDSRVNEQFF. The CDR3 DNA is TGTGCCAGTAGTATAGATTCCAGGGTCAATGAGCAGTTCTTC.